Presented here are 2 T cell receptor beta chains from one specimen sequenced in a study of shared clonotypes between healthy human individuals. Profiling relied on immunoSEQ multiplex PCR, and the TCRdb table lists in-frame clones only, not all of them. The table records approximately 980,000 clones, over 75% of them present only once. Sequencing was carried out using memory CD4+ T cells sorted from blood. The subset denotes: CD45RA-negative fraction. The receptors were gathered from a man between 18 and 29 years old in good health.

This clone was counted between two and nine times. The V gene is TRBV5-4, the J gene TRBJ1-6; D is unresolved. Germline CDR1 and CDR2: SGHNT and YYREEE (reference sequence). V dropped 2 bases and J dropped 3 bases, with 6 bases sitting between them. The CDR3 has 14 amino acids. CDR3 bases: TGTGCCAGCAGCTTTGGAGGCTATAATTCACCCCTCCACTTT. Translating gives CASSFGGYNSPLHF.

The rearrangement joins TRBV5-1 to TRBJ2-2; D is tentatively TRBD1 or TRBD2 (6 bases each). The germline gives CDR1 SGHRS, CDR2 YFSETQ. The CDR3 has 16 residues. Deletions cut 5 bases from V and 1 base from J, with 15 bases between. Here the CDR3 DNA reads TGCGCCAGCAGTCCAGCCCGGGGGCAGAACACCGGGGAGCTGTTTTTT. Protein product: CASSPARGQNTGELFF.